The source of this T cell receptor beta chain is a study of a mutant IDH1 vaccine in newly diagnosed glioma (dated by TCRdb to the early 2020s). With respect to the entire study: Patients were given eight vaccinations, in weeks 1, 3, 5, 7, 11, 15, 19 and 23, which matched visits V03 through V10. Peripheral blood was collected at six visits: V03 (baseline), V05, V07, V10, V12 and V13. The 32 treated patients were approximately 62% male and roughly 40% female, with a mean age of approximately 40 years. For exploratory analyses, 25 treated patients had longitudinal TCRB deep sequencing done wherever samples were available. In the chemotherapy-containing groups, vaccination started alongside temozolomide cycles, whereas in patients who had radiotherapy alone it started 4-6 weeks after radiotherapy. Prior to enrollment, standard therapy consisting of radiotherapy alone, temozolomide alone, or radiochemotherapy with temozolomide had been administered to patients, with the combination being received by most patients.

The time point label here, explained by the study, means: week 11, during vaccination. A 20-mer mutant IDH1 peptide at 300 micrograms in Montanide made up each vaccine dose, which was injected subcutaneously together with topical imiquimod. The donors had newly diagnosed IDH1-mutant astrocytomas of WHO grade 3 or 4 that showed loss of nuclear ATRX. The samples were drawn from NOA16, a multicentre, single-arm, open-label phase I trial in Germany that tested a mutant IDH1 peptide vaccine in humans for the first time. Genomic DNA for TCRB sequencing was isolated from EDTA blood with the DNeasy Blood and Tissue Kit. Per the germline V gene, SGHVS is the CDR1 and FNYEAQ is the CDR2. Its CDR3 holds 18 amino acids, cysteine through phenylalanine. Only the CDR3 DNA is retained, 54 bases long and in frame from the first base. Trimming removed 5 bases from V and 0 bases from J, leaving 17 bases between the germline ends.

Overall study outcomes, separate from this receptor: The authors stated that sample limitations prevented analyses of patient blood samples from being reproduced. Changes in the top peripheral T cell clonotypes picked up by TCRB sequencing did not appear to be linked to pseudoprogression. PBMC samples for TCRB deep sequencing were selected based on availability. Vaccine-induced immune responses across multiple MHC alleles were detected in about 93% of patients.

Receptor libraries were prepared by the immunoSEQ multiplex PCR assay. Rearranged TCR beta chain sequences were amplified with the hsTCRB Kit following the manufacturer's protocol. TCRB libraries were sequenced on an Illumina MiSeq. In the original analysis: The proprietary platform of the kit vendor was used for demultiplexing, trimming and gene mapping. The source is immuneACCESS, and TCRdb retained only in-frame sequences with V and J called. Part of the clones is not carried over; for the studies checked, unresolved V genes explain less than half of this, and the remainder is unexplained. That table gives V, J and clone size, and the DNA gave D and trimming. Recorded for this sample are roughly 57,000 clones; around nine tenths of them occurred a single time. Approximately 2% of the sample is taken by the ten largest. On this clone: Its specific antigen is unknown. Base qualities are not recorded, but no much larger clone differs from it by a single base.

Sequencing was performed on PBMCs, taken from a glioma patient whose treatment included an IDH1 peptide vaccine. The chain couples TRBV7-6 to TRBJ2-6, with TRBD1 as a weak D call on 5 bases. The receptor comes from a man in his forties or fifties with glioma. This receptor has the CDR3 CASSPVRSDSSGANVLTF. The sequenced DNA is TGTGCCAGCAGCCCCGTGAGGTCTGACAGCTCTGGGGCCAACGTCCTGACTTTC.